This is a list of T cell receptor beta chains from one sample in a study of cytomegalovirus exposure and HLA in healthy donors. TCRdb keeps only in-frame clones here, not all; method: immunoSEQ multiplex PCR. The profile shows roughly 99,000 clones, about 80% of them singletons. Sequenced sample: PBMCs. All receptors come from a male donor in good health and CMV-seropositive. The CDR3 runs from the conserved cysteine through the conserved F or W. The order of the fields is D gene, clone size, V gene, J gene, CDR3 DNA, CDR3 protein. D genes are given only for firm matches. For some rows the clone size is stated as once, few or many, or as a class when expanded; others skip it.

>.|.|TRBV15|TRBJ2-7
TGTGCCACCAGCAACTCGGGACATAGCGAGCAGTACTTC
CATSNSGHSEQYF
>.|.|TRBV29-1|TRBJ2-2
TGCAGCGAAGCCTCGAACACCGGGGAGCTGTTTTTT
CSEASNTGELFF
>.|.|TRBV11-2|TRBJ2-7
TGTGCCAGCAGCTTAGCCCCAGGGGAGTACGAGCAGTACTTC
CASSLAPGEYEQYF
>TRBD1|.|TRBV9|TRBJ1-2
TGTGCCAGCAGCGACCGGACAGGCAGTGGTGACTACACCTTC
CASSDRTGSGDYTF
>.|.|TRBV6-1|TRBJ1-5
TGTGCCAGCAGTGATAACAGGGTCCTCAATCAGCCCCAGCATTTT
CASSDNRVLNQPQHF
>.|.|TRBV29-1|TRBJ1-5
TGCAGCGTTGATGTGGGCCTCAATCAGCCCCAGCATTTT
CSVDVGLNQPQHF
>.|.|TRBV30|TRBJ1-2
TGTGCCTGGGGAGTAGCGGGGGGCCGGTATGGCTACACCTTC
CAWGVAGGRYGYTF
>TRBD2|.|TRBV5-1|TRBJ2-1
TGCGCCAGCAGCTTGGGCTCTAGCGGGGGGAATGAGCAGTTCTTC
CASSLGSSGGNEQFF
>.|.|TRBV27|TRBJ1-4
TGTGCCAGCAGTCGACGGACGGGAGAAAAACTGTTTTTT
CASSRRTGEKLFF
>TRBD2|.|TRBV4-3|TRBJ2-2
TGCGCCAGCAGCCAAGCCTCACGGGGGGCCGGGGAGCTGTTTTTT
CASSQASRGAGELFF
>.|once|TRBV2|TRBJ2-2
TGTGCCAGCACCCGGGGTCGCGGGGAGCTGTTTTTT
CASTRGRGELFF
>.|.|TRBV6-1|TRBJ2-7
TGTGCCAGCAGTAGGGGCGGGGTGATCTCCTACGAGCAGTACTTC
CASSRGGVISYEQYF
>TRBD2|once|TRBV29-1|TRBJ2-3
TGCAGCGTTGACGTAGCGGGGGGCACAGATACGCAGTATTTT
CSVDVAGGTDTQYF
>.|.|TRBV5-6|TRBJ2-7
TGTGCCAGCAGCGCGACTGGGATAGGGGACTACGAGCAGTACTTC
CASSATGIGDYEQYF